The 29 T cell receptor beta chains listed next were all sequenced from one sample in a study of shared T cell receptors in the human thymus. Here immunoSEQ multiplex PCR was the method, and the copy in TCRdb shows in-frame clones only, minus some. This sample has 600,000 to 900,000 clones, with roughly 88% found just once. The data also belong to a second study, concerning human thymus T cells.

The sample consisted of thymocytes. These receptors were collected from a girl under two years old with a congenital heart defect.

The J gene is TRBJ1-6, the V gene TRBV14, with TRBD1 identical over 8 bases. There are 17 residues in the CDR3. CDR1 and CDR2 (germline): SGHDN, FVKESK. V lost 4 bases to trimming and J lost 4 bases; unmatched junction nucleotides: 9. CDR3 loop: CASSPRAGGVYNSPLHF. CDR3 DNA: TGTGCCAGCAGCCCAAGAGCAGGGGGCGTTTATAATTCACCCCTCCACTTT.

J is TRBJ2-7 and V is TRBV7-9, with TRBD1 identical over 9 bases. CDR3 length equals 15 residues. V trimming: 2 bases; J trimming: 0 bases; junction bases outside the gene matches: 2. CDR1 and CDR2 from the germline V gene are SEHNR and FQNEAQ (reference sequence). The CDR3 region is CASSLPTGGSYEQYF. DNA of the CDR3: TGTGCCAGCAGCTTACCGACAGGGGGCTCCTACGAGCAGTACTTC.

The genes are TRBV6-6 and TRBJ1-5; D unclear. The ends were cut back, 7 bases at V and 11 bases at J, with 12 bases in the middle. CDR1 is MNHNY and CDR2 is SVGAGI in the germline V gene (reference sequence). The CDR3 length is 11 residues. CDR3 loop: CASIGPGTQHF. CDR3 in DNA: TGTGCCAGCATTGGGCCGGGGACCCAGCATTTT.

The chain combines TRBV6-5 with TRBJ1-2; TRBD1 is a possible D gene (6 bases). From germline, CDR1 is MNHEY and CDR2 SVGAGI. V was pared by 7 bases and J by 4 bases, with 13 bases between. This CDR3 spans 13 amino acids. In DNA, the CDR3 is TGTGCCAGCACCCGGGGGGGCACCTATGGCTACACCTTC. Its protein product is CASTRGGTYGYTF.

The chain uses TRBV6-5 and TRBJ1-1; no firm D call. The CDR3 sequence is 14 residues long. Germline CDR1 reads MNHEY; CDR2 reads SVGAGI. V lost 5 bases to trimming and J lost 2 bases, with 12 bases between them. CDR3 bases: TGTGCCAGCAGTAAGTTGTACAGTAACACTGAAGCTTTCTTT. Translation gives CASSKLYSNTEAFF.

V gene TRBV5-1 combines with J gene TRBJ1-2; 7 nucleotides match TRBD1. The CDR3 loop spans 16 amino acids. CDR1 SGHRS and CDR2 YFSETQ come from the germline V gene. J gave up 1 base and V 3 bases, and 9 bases lay outside the gene matches. The CDR3 region has the DNA TGCGCCAGCAGCTCCACGGGACAGCCCTTTAACTATGGCTACACCTTC. This encodes CASSSTGQPFNYGYTF. The whole variable domain, remainder taken from reference TRBV5-1 and TRBJ1-2, is KAGVTQTPRYLIKTRGQQVTLSCSPISGHRSVSWYQQTPGQGLQFLFEYFSETQRNKGNFPGRFSGRQFSNSRSEMNVSTLELGDSALYLCASSSTGQPFNYGYTFGSGTRLTVV.

This rearrangement joins TRBV10-3 to TRBJ2-7; the D gene is possibly TRBD1 (6 bases). V was trimmed by 6 bases and J by 2 bases, leaving 17 bases between them. The CDR3 totals 15 residues. The germline gives CDR1 ENHRY, CDR2 SYGVKD. CDR3 in DNA: TGTGCCATCAGACCACGGACAGCTAATACCTACGAGCAGTACTTC. Residues: CAIRPRTANTYEQYF.

The chain carries TRBV10-3 and TRBJ2-7; TRBD2 matches 11 bases. Germline trimming cut 4 bases from V and 0 bases from J; bases unmatched to any gene: 5. The CDR3 contains 16 residues. The germline V gene encodes CDR1 ENHRY and CDR2 SYGVKD. The CDR3: CAISASGGPSSYEQYF. In DNA, the CDR3 is TGTGCCATCAGTGCTAGCGGGGGGCCGAGCTCCTACGAGCAGTACTTC.

The chain combines TRBV10-3 with TRBJ2-3; tentatively, D is TRBD2 (5 bases). Germline V gives CDR1 ENHRY, CDR2 SYGVKD. Trimming removed 11 bases from V and 3 bases from J, with 18 bases in between. CDR3 length: 14 amino acids. The CDR3 protein is CAARSGKRTDTQYF. Written as DNA, the CDR3 is TGTGCCGCACGCAGTGGAAAGCGGACAGATACGCAGTATTTT.

The chain employs TRBV7-9 and TRBJ1-2; D is unclear. Germline assignment: CDR1 SEHNR and CDR2 FQNEAQ (reference sequence). V lost 5 bases to trimming and J lost 3 bases, with 13 bases between them. The CDR3 runs 14 residues. CDR3 protein: CASSNAAGDYGYTF. In DNA form, the CDR3 reads TGTGCCAGCAGCAACGCTGCCGGAGACTATGGCTACACCTTC.

The chain employs TRBV20-1 and TRBJ1-1, with D unclear. Germline assignment: CDR1 DFQATT and CDR2 SNEGSKA (reference sequence). CDR3 length: 10 amino acids. Deletions cut 6 bases from V and 8 bases from J, with 10 bases between. CDR3 DNA: TGCAGTGCCACACGTCAGGAAGCTTTCTTT. Translation: CSATRQEAFF.

The chain couples TRBV6-5 to TRBJ2-7; a possible D gene is TRBD1 (5 bases). Germline CDR1 reads MNHEY; CDR2 reads SVGAGI. V lost 3 bases to trimming and J lost 5 bases, with 14 bases between them. The CDR3 is 14 residues long. CDR3 in amino acids: CASSYMQGVNEQYF. DNA of the CDR3: TGTGCCAGCAGTTATATGCAGGGCGTGAACGAGCAGTACTTC.

The chain carries TRBV28 and TRBJ2-7, with 9 bases matching TRBD1. The CDR3 is 15 residues long. Trimming cost V 7 bases and J 1 base; bases outside gene matches: 8. Germline assignment: CDR1 MDHEN and CDR2 SYDVKM. The CDR3 region is CASMEPGTGSYEQYF. The CDR3 coding sequence is TGTGCCAGCATGGAACCCGGGACAGGGTCCTACGAGCAGTACTTC.

This clone occurred once. This chain connects TRBV27 to TRBJ2-7; 7 bases match TRBD2. After removal of 0 bases from V and 0 bases from J, the junction contained 8 bases not matched to a gene. This CDR3 has 17 amino acids. Germline assignment: CDR1 MNHEY and CDR2 SMNVEV (reference sequence). The CDR3 DNA sequence: TGTGCCAGCAGTTTATCCACTAGCGATATTGGCTCCTACGAGCAGTACTTC. Translating it yields CASSLSTSDIGSYEQYF.

The gene calls are TRBV6-5 and TRBJ2-7; D perhaps matches TRBD1 (6 bases). Trimming took off 6 bases at V and 0 bases at J, with 9 bases between the two ends. There are 13 residues in the CDR3. Germline V gives CDR1 MNHEY, CDR2 SVGAGI. This CDR3 is CASRGALSYEQYF. DNA of the CDR3: TGTGCCAGCAGGGGGGCCCTCTCCTACGAGCAGTACTTC.

This clone came up once. V gene TRBV25-1 combines with J gene TRBJ1-1; TRBD1 matches at 12 bases. CDR3 length: 15 residues. CDR1 MGHDK and CDR2 SYGVNS come from the germline V gene. Losses at the gene ends were 3 bases for V and 8 bases for J; bases not matched to a gene: 7. The CDR3 DNA is TGTGCCAGCAGTGATGGGACAGGGGGCCGCGGAGAAGCTTTCTTT. Its translation: CASSDGTGGRGEAFF.

Worth noting for this clone: An end of the junction does not agree with germline; a read error may underlie this. The rearrangement links TRBV28 to TRBJ2-3, with D tentatively TRBD1 (5 bases). CDR1 and CDR2 from the germline V gene are MDHEN and SYDVKM. The CDR3 loop spans 14 amino acids. Here the CDR3 DNA reads TGTGCCAGCAGCGTGCCCCCCCGACAGTCTATCGTGGATTTT. Translated: CASSVPPRQSIVDF.

This chain uses TRBV19 with TRBJ2-1; 7 bases agree with TRBD1. There are 11 residues in the CDR3. J gave up 10 bases and V 9 bases, and 6 bases lay outside the gene matches. Per germline, CDR1 LNHDA and CDR2 SQIVND (reference sequence). CDR3 protein: CASSQGSEQFF. CDR3 nucleotides: TGTGCCAGCTCACAGGGGTCAGAGCAGTTCTTC.

This clone was seen only once. V gene TRBV6-5 combines with J gene TRBJ2-7, with 7 bases that match TRBD1. Germline CDR1 is MNHEY and CDR2 is SVGAGI. V shed 9 bases and J 2 bases; nucleotides not matched to a gene: 7. The CDR3 is 13 residues long. The CDR3 is CASLRGQTYEQYF. CDR3 in DNA: TGTGCCAGTTTACGGGGACAGACCTACGAGCAGTACTTC.

The V call is TRBV4-1, the J call TRBJ2-3; 8 bases are shared with TRBD1. The CDR3 runs 16 residues. With V trimmed by 5 bases and J by 0 bases, 7 bases remained unmatched. In germline, CDR1 is MGHRA, CDR2 YSYEKL. The CDR3 here is CASSARTGRSTDTQYF. The CDR3 DNA reads as TGCGCCAGCAGCGCTCGGACAGGGAGGAGCACAGATACGCAGTATTTT.

The rearrangement uses TRBV2 and TRBJ2-5, with D perhaps matching TRBD1 (5 bases). Between the trimmed V and J ends, which lost 6 bases and 8 bases, there was a span of 10 bases. CDR1 is SNHLY, CDR2 FYNNEI, per germline. The CDR3 has 11 amino acids. The CDR3 spells CASSDRGTQYF. The CDR3 DNA reads TGTGCCAGCAGCGATAGGGGTACCCAGTACTTC. The entire variable domain, with the rest obtained from reference TRBV2 and TRBJ2-5, is as follows: EPEVTQTPSHQVTQMGQEVILRCVPISNHLYFYWYRQILGQKVEFLVSFYNNEISEKSEIFDDQFSVERPDGSNFTLKIRSTKLEDSAMYFCASSDRGTQYFGPGTRLLVL.

The CDR3, as DNA: TGCGCCAGCAGCTCGACAGGCCTTAACTATGGCTACACCTTC. It codes for CASSSTGLNYGYTF. The chain employs TRBV5-1 and TRBJ1-2, with D possibly being TRBD1 (6 bases). This CDR3 comprises 14 residues. In germline, CDR1 is SGHRS, CDR2 YFSETQ. The V and J ends lost 3 bases and 1 base respectively, with 10 bases between them.

There are a few counts of this clone. In the same sample, other DNA sequences code for this CDR3. The chain employs TRBV7-2 and TRBJ1-5, with 9 nucleotides matching TRBD1. The CDR3 length is 14 residues. Germline V CDR1 and CDR2: SGHTA, FQGNSA. The trim removed 3 bases at V and 6 bases at J, leaving 3 bases unmatched. CDR3 nucleotides: TGTGCCAGCAGCTTGGGGACAGGGCCTCAGCCCCAGCATTTT. This encodes CASSLGTGPQPQHF.

The rearrangement links TRBV27 to TRBJ1-6; TRBD1 is a possible D gene (6 bases). The V gene lost 7 bases and the J gene lost 0 bases, with 13 bases spanning the gap. Germline V lookup: CDR1 MNHEY, CDR2 SMNVEV (reference sequence). The length of the CDR3 is 16 residues. CDR3 residues: CASTHRVGSYNSPLHF. The CDR3 DNA sequence: TGTGCCAGCACTCACAGGGTCGGCTCCTATAATTCACCCCTCCACTTT.

The chain combines TRBV5-1 with TRBJ1-2, with TRBD1 as a possible D gene (6 bases). Germline CDR1 reads SGHRS; CDR2 reads YFSETQ. V lost 2 bases, J lost 2 bases, and 13 bases lay in between. The CDR3 runs 15 residues. The DNA for the CDR3 is TGCGCCAGCAGCTTCCTGGGGGGGGCCAACTATGGCTACACCTTC. The encoded protein is CASSFLGGANYGYTF.

The J gene is TRBJ1-6, the V gene TRBV7-2, with a tentative D call TRBD1 (5 bases). The CDR3 is made up of 16 amino acids. Trimming stripped 7 bases from V and 8 bases from J, with 21 bases between. Germline V gene data show CDR1 as SGHTA and CDR2 as FQGNSA. The CDR3 loop is CASTEWRGLGDSPLHF. CDR3 bases: TGTGCCAGCACCGAATGGCGGGGATTGGGGGATTCACCCCTCCACTTT. Looking up the rest from reference TRBV7-2 and TRBJ1-6 gives the full variable domain: GAGVSQSPSNKVTEKGKDVELRCDPISGHTALYWYRQSLGQGLEFLIYFQGNSAPDKSGLPSDRFSAERTGGSVSTLTIQRTQQEDSAVYLCASTEWRGLGDSPLHFGNGTRLTVT.

The rearrangement joins TRBV12-5 to TRBJ1-3; possibly TRBD1 for D (5 bases). V was clipped by 3 bases and J by 4 bases, with 31 bases between them. The length of the CDR3 is 21 residues. Germline lookup yields CDR1 LGHNT and CDR2 FRNRAP. In DNA form, the CDR3 reads TGTGCTAGTGGTTTCCACCCTCCGGTGGGGACTGGGACCTTGGGGGGAAACACCATATATTTT. This sequence encodes CASGFHPPVGTGTLGGNTIYF.

This rearrangement joins TRBV7-9 to TRBJ2-5; TRBD1 is a possible D gene (5 bases). V gave up 1 base and J gave up 7 bases, with 16 bases separating them. The CDR3 runs to 15 residues. In germline, CDR1 is SEHNR, CDR2 FQNEAQ (reference sequence). The DNA for the CDR3 is TGTGCCAGCAGCTTAGGACTGTTTGGGGCGGTGACCCAGTACTTC. This gives the protein CASSLGLFGAVTQYF.

This clone was counted between two and nine times. This sequence joins TRBV19 and TRBJ1-2; TRBD1 matches 9 bases. In germline, CDR1 is LNHDA, CDR2 SQIVND (reference sequence). The CDR3 sequence is 16 residues long. The V segment lost 1 base and the J segment 8 bases; nucleotides outside the gene matches: 11. The CDR3 loop is CASSIVGAQGALGYTF. In nucleotides, the CDR3 is TGTGCCAGTAGTATAGTAGGGGCACAGGGGGCACTCGGCTACACCTTC.